These T cell receptor beta chains were read from a single sample in a study of shared clonotypes between healthy human individuals. Libraries were prepared by immunoSEQ multiplex PCR; TCRdb keeps only in-frame clonotypes and omits some of them. The table records a few hundred thousand clones, 75% to 80% of them present only once. The sample consisted of PBMCs. These TCRs come from a woman in her thirties or forties in good health. Some clones in this sample may be carry-over from other donors' samples. CDR3s include the opening cysteine and the closing phenylalanine or tryptophan. D genes are given only for firm matches. The size entry is marked missing in some rows and otherwise reads once, few, many or a size class.

J | D | V | size | CDR3 | DNA
TRBJ1-1 | NA | TRBV7-9 | NA | CASSLEQGRAFF | TGTGCCAGCAGCTTAGAACAGGGCCGAGCTTTCTTT
TRBJ2-2 | NA | TRBV29-1 | NA | CSVESLNTGELFF | TGCAGCGTTGAATCACTAAACACCGGGGAGCTGTTTTTT
TRBJ1-1 | NA | TRBV5-4 | NA | CASSTQGGDTEAFF | TGTGCCAGCAGCACCCAGGGAGGCGACACTGAAGCTTTCTTT
TRBJ1-5 | NA | TRBV5-1 | few | CASSPMGGQPQHF | TGCGCCAGCAGCCCCATGGGGGGTCAGCCCCAGCATTTT
TRBJ1-4 | NA | TRBV6-1 | NA | CASSARGETEKLFF | TGTGCCAGCAGTGCTAGGGGGGAGACTGAAAAACTGTTTTTT
TRBJ2-1 | TRBD1 | TRBV7-9 | NA | CASSRIQGANEQFF | TGTGCCAGCAGCCGGATACAGGGGGCTAATGAGCAGTTCTTC
TRBJ2-7 | NA | TRBV7-8 | NA | CASSLGRVSSYEQYF | TGTGCCAGCAGCTTAGGGAGGGTGAGCTCCTACGAGCAGTACTTC
TRBJ2-1 | NA | TRBV5-6 | few | CASSPGLNNEQFF | TGTGCCAGCAGCCCTGGACTGAACAATGAGCAGTTCTTC
TRBJ2-4 | NA | TRBV29-1 | few | CSGTAKNIQYF | TGCAGCGGGACAGCCAAAAACATTCAGTACTTC
TRBJ2-7 | NA | TRBV28 | NA | CASSPRDSFSHEQYF | TGTGCCAGCAGTCCCCGGGACTCCTTTTCCCACGAGCAGTACTTC
TRBJ2-1 | NA | TRBV18 | NA | CASSRNANNEQFF | TGTGCCAGCTCACGAAACGCCAACAATGAGCAGTTCTTC
TRBJ2-3 | NA | TRBV27 | NA | CASSFMGSPPDTQYF | TGTGCCAGCAGTTTTATGGGGTCCCCCCCAGATACGCAGTATTTT
TRBJ2-7 | TRBD2 | TRBV7-9 | NA | CASSSLAGGAYEQYF | TGTGCCAGCAGCTCTCTAGCGGGAGGCGCCTACGAGCAGTACTTC
TRBJ2-1 | NA | TRBV9 | NA | CASSLYNEQFF | TGTGCCAGCAGCCTTTACAATGAGCAGTTCTTC
TRBJ1-5 | NA | TRBV5-1 | NA | CASSSDGSNQPQHF | TGCGCCAGCAGCTCGGACGGTAGCAATCAGCCCCAGCATTTT
TRBJ2-7 | NA | TRBV29-1 | NA | CGVVIQGGHEQYF | TGCGGCGTTGTCATCCAGGGTGGCCACGAGCAGTACTTC
TRBJ1-2 | TRBD1 | TRBV6-1 | NA | CASSAGTGADGYTF | TGTGCCAGCAGTGCCGGGACAGGGGCCGATGGCTACACCTTC
TRBJ2-3 | NA | TRBV7-8 | NA | CASSLAREGTDTQYF | TGTGCCAGCAGCTTAGCCCGGGAAGGCACAGATACGCAGTATTTT
TRBJ2-5 | TRBD2 | TRBV4-2 | few | CASSPKREGQETQYF | TGTGCCAGCAGCCCCAAGCGGGAGGGCCAAGAGACCCAGTACTTC
TRBJ1-2 | NA | TRBV6-6 | once | CASSRGGSHNYGYTF | TGTGCCAGCAGCAGAGGGGGGAGTCATAACTATGGCTACACCTTC
TRBJ2-7 | TRBD2 | TRBV27 | NA | CASSLIGLAGGPREQYF | TGTGCCAGCAGTTTAATAGGACTAGCGGGAGGGCCTCGCGAGCAGTACTTC
TRBJ1-3 | TRBD1 | TRBV19 | NA | CARGEDRGSGNTIYF | TGTGCCAGGGGAGAGGACAGGGGTTCCGGAAACACCATATATTTT
TRBJ2-7 | TRBD1 | TRBV28 | NA | CASSLDRGYEQYF | TGTGCCAGCAGTTTGGACAGGGGATACGAGCAGTACTTC
TRBJ2-5 | TRBD1 | TRBV28 | NA | CASSLLAGGAAPGRIGETQYF | TGTGCCAGCAGTTTATTGGCAGGGGGCGCTGCTCCGGGAAGGATAGGAGAGACCCAGTACTTC
TRBJ2-7 | TRBD2 | TRBV14 | NA | CASSNSGSSYEQYF | TGTGCCAGCTCAAATAGCGGGAGCTCCTACGAGCAGTACTTC
TRBJ2-7 | TRBD2 | TRBV28 | NA | CASSYGTSGRPYEQYF | TGTGCCAGCAGTTATGGGACTAGCGGGAGACCGTACGAGCAGTACTTC
TRBJ1-5 | NA | TRBV5-1 | few | CASSFGDPGSNQPQHF | TGCGCCAGCAGCTTTGGGGACCCTGGTAGCAATCAGCCCCAGCATTTT
TRBJ2-3 | NA | TRBV2 | once | CASSPGLGVNTQYF | TGTGCCAGCAGCCCGGGACTTGGTGTAAATACGCAGTATTTT
TRBJ2-3 | NA | TRBV27 | once | CASSSNQGFTDTQYF | TGTGCCAGCAGTTCCAATCAGGGCTTCACAGATACGCAGTATTTT
TRBJ2-7 | TRBD2 | TRBV7-9 | NA | CASSPGTSGNYEQYF | TGTGCCAGCAGCCCAGGGACTAGCGGGAACTACGAGCAGTACTTC
TRBJ2-7 | NA | TRBV7-9 | few | CASSLSQGLWYF | TGTGCCAGCAGCTTGAGTCAGGGGTTATGGTACTTC
TRBJ2-1 | NA | TRBV15 | NA | CATSSIRERNEQFF | TGTGCCACCAGCAGTATCCGGGAGCGCAATGAGCAGTTCTTC
TRBJ1-5 | NA | TRBV10-1 | NA | CASSEGSINQPQHF | TGCGCCAGCAGTGAGGGGTCTATCAATCAGCCCCAGCATTTT
TRBJ1-1 | NA | TRBV4-2 | once | CASSQSTYRDLNTEAFF | TGTGCCAGCAGCCAAAGCACTTACAGGGACCTCAACACTGAAGCTTTCTTT
TRBJ2-7 | TRBD1 | TRBV2 | NA | CASSYTGDEQYF | TGTGCCAGCAGTTATACAGGGGACGAGCAGTACTTC
TRBJ2-7 | TRBD2 | TRBV18 | NA | CASSPLGLAGGPTEQYF | TGTGCCAGCTCACCGCTGGGACTAGCGGGAGGGCCCACCGAGCAGTACTTC
TRBJ2-7 | TRBD1 | TRBV2 | NA | CASIYSGGHYEQYF | TGTGCCAGCATTTATTCAGGGGGCCACTACGAGCAGTACTTC
TRBJ2-1 | NA | TRBV7-2 | once | CASSSIYEQFF | TGTGCCAGCAGCTCGATATATGAGCAGTTCTTC
TRBJ2-3 | NA | TRBV14 | NA | CASSQGGLITDTQYF | TGTGCCAGCAGCCAAGGGGGGCTGATCACAGATACGCAGTATTTT
TRBJ2-2 | NA | TRBV5-1 | NA | CASSRGASSENTGELFF | TGCGCCAGCAGTCGGGGGGCGAGTAGCGAGAACACCGGGGAGCTGTTTTTT
TRBJ1-3 | NA | TRBV6-1 | few | CASSEGDGTAGNTIYF | TGTGCCAGCAGTGAGGGGGACGGGACGGCTGGAAACACCATATATTTT
TRBJ2-7 | TRBD2 | TRBV29-1 | NA | CSVETSGIEQYF | TGCAGCGTAGAGACTAGCGGGATCGAGCAGTACTTC
TRBJ1-2 | TRBD1 | TRBV28 | NA | CASSSPGQGWGGYTF | TGTGCCAGCAGTTCCCCCGGACAGGGGTGGGGTGGCTACACCTTC
TRBJ2-5 | NA | TRBV5-1 | NA | CASSFEETQYF | TGCGCCAGCAGTTTTGAGGAGACCCAGTACTTC
TRBJ2-2 | TRBD2 | TRBV5-1 | NA | CASSGTASGRFSGELFF | TGCGCCAGCAGCGGGACCGCTAGCGGGAGATTCAGCGGGGAGCTGTTTTTT
TRBJ2-7 | NA | TRBV7-9 | once | CASSLGQLYEQYF | TGTGCCAGCAGCTTAGGGCAGCTCTACGAGCAGTACTTC
TRBJ2-7 | NA | TRBV15 | few | CATSVGGPSSYEQYF | TGTGCCACCAGTGTCGGGGGGCCTTCCTCCTACGAGCAGTACTTC
TRBJ1-2 | TRBD1 | TRBV28 | NA | CASSPRGRGYYGYTF | TGTGCCAGCAGTCCCAGGGGGCGTGGGTACTATGGCTACACCTTC
TRBJ2-7 | TRBD2 | TRBV7-6 | NA | CASSLSTSGRQSGEQYF | TGTGCCAGCAGCCTATCGACTAGCGGGAGGCAATCTGGCGAGCAGTACTTC
TRBJ1-3 | TRBD1 | TRBV30 | NA | CAWSRTGNGNTIYF | TGTGCCTGGAGTCGGACAGGGAATGGAAACACCATATATTTT
TRBJ2-5 | NA | TRBV14 | few | CASSIRGGFGTQYF | TGTGCCAGCAGCATACGAGGGGGGTTCGGGACCCAGTACTTC
TRBJ2-7 | TRBD1 | TRBV2 | NA | CASTPGQTYEQYF | TGTGCCAGCACCCCGGGACAGACCTACGAGCAGTACTTC
TRBJ2-2 | TRBD1 | TRBV18 | NA | CASSPSTQGGTGELFF | TGTGCCAGCTCACCGAGTACACAGGGGGGCACCGGGGAGCTGTTTTTT
TRBJ2-1 | TRBD2 | TRBV2 | NA | CASRGLAGDEQFF | TGTGCCAGCAGAGGACTAGCGGGAGATGAGCAGTTCTTC
TRBJ1-1 | TRBD1 | TRBV5-4 | NA | CASSPNLRQGDTEAFF | TGTGCCAGCAGCCCCAACCTCAGACAGGGCGACACTGAAGCTTTCTTT